This T cell receptor (beta chain) is from a study of control samples from healthy donors and cancer patients. Only in-frame clones appear in the TCRdb table, and some are missing; sequencing was by immunoSEQ multiplex PCR. The sample shows approximately 170,000 clones, just over 90% of them seen only once. Germline values: CDR1 SGHAT, CDR2 FQNNGV. The CDR3 loop spans 18 amino acids. The V and J ends lost 2 bases and 0 bases, in that order; junction bases with no gene match: 8. Sequencing input: blood. The TCR was taken from an older woman in good health. The chain carries TRBV11-2 and TRBJ1-3; 9 bases line up with TRBD1. The CDR3 spells CASSLLRTGALSGNTIYF. CDR3 nucleotides: TGTGCCAGCAGCTTACTCCGGACAGGGGCCCTCTCTGGAAACACCATATATTTT.